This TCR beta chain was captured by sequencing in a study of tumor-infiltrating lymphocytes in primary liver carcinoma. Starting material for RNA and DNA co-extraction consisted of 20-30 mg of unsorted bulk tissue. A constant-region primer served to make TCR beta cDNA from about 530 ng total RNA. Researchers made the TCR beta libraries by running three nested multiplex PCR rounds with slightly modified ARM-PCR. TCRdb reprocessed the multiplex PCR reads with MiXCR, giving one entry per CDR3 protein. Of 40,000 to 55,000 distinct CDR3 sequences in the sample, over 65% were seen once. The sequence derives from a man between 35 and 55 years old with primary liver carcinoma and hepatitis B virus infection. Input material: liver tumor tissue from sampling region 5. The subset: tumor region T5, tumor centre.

CDR3 residues: CASSQDRQFYGYTF. The CDR3 bases are TGTGCCAGCAGCCAGGACAGGCAGTTCTATGGCTACACCTTC. The rearrangement uses TRBV12-3 or TRBV12-4 and TRBJ1-2, with 7 positions matching TRBD1. This CDR3 comprises 14 residues. V shed 6 bases, J shed 4 bases, and the junction held 8 bases outside the gene matches.